The 28 T cell receptor beta chains below all came from one sample that was sequenced in a study of T cell responses to AZD1222 COVID-19 vaccine. Generated by immunoSEQ multiplex PCR, the TCRdb table keeps only in-frame clones and is missing some. The sample lists approximately 170,000 clones; about 91% were seen once. Sequenced here: peripheral blood, sampled 28 days after the second AZD1222 dose. These receptor sequences come from an adult who received the AZD1222 COVID-19 vaccine.

This chain uses TRBV5-4 with TRBJ1-2, with 8 bases fitting TRBD1. The CDR3 spans 13 residues. Trimming at V came to 5 bases and at J to 4 bases, leaving 4 bases not matched to a gene. Germline values: CDR1 SGHNT, CDR2 YYREEE (reference sequence). The CDR3, as DNA: TGTGCCAGCAGGTCGACAGGGGCCTATGGCTACACCTTC. It yields the protein CASRSTGAYGYTF.

The chain carries TRBV11-2 and TRBJ2-1; a possible D gene is TRBD1 (6 bases). V was cut by 5 bases and J by 4 bases, with 12 bases left in between. Per the germline V gene, CDR1 is SGHAT and CDR2 is FQNNGV. This CDR3 has 14 residues. CDR3 sequence (DNA): TGTGCCAGCAGCCCGACAGGAGAATACAATGAGCAGTTCTTC. It codes for CASSPTGEYNEQFF.

The gene calls are TRBV7-6 and TRBJ1-4; 8 bases agree with TRBD1. Germline trimming cut 1 base from V and 8 bases from J; bases unmatched to any gene: 3. The CDR3 length is 14 residues. Per the germline V gene, CDR1 is SGHVS and CDR2 is FNYEAQ. CDR3 protein: CASSLGTGNEKLFF. The CDR3 DNA follows: TGTGCCAGCAGCTTAGGGACAGGGAACGAAAAACTGTTTTTT.

This rearrangement joins TRBV27 to TRBJ1-1; no clear D. Trimming stripped 1 base from V and 4 bases from J, with 13 bases between. Per the germline V gene, CDR1 is MNHEY and CDR2 is SMNVEV (reference sequence). CDR3 length equals 15 residues. CDR3 protein: CASSLLGFESTEAFF. For the CDR3, the DNA is TGTGCCAGCAGTTTATTAGGATTTGAGAGCACTGAAGCTTTCTTT.

The V gene is TRBV6-5, the J gene TRBJ2-3, with 9 bases lining up with TRBD1. Germline-derived CDR1 and CDR2 are MNHEY and SVGAGI. CDR3 length: 14 residues. After removal of 6 bases from V and 3 bases from J, the junction contained 4 bases not matched to a gene. CDR3 amino acids: CASRKTGGTDTQYF. CDR3 nucleotide sequence: TGTGCCAGCAGGAAGACAGGGGGTACAGATACGCAGTATTTT.

V and J are TRBV10-3 and TRBJ1-2; D is uncertain. Germline loops: CDR1 ENHRY, CDR2 SYGVKD. This CDR3 comprises 15 residues. Trimming pared 0 bases from V and 2 bases from J, leaving 10 bases between. DNA for the CDR3: TGTGCCATCAGTGAGTCTTCAATCGGGAACTATGGCTACACCTTC. The encoded protein is CAISESSIGNYGYTF.

The V and J genes are TRBV5-1 and TRBJ1-6; the D gene is possibly TRBD1 (6 bases). V lost 4 bases and J lost 14, with 19 bases in between. Germline lookup yields CDR1 SGHRS and CDR2 YFSETQ. The CDR3 runs to 14 residues. CDR3 nucleotides: TGCGCCAGCAGCCACACTACGGCAGGGGAAGCCCTCCACTTT. This encodes CASSHTTAGEALHF.

This chain joins TRBV7-2 and TRBJ2-1; 9 nucleotides agree with TRBD2. The CDR3 totals 14 residues. Losses at the gene ends were 5 bases for V and 7 bases for J; bases not matched to a gene: 6. In germline, CDR1 is SGHTA, CDR2 FQGNSA. The CDR3 DNA sequence: TGTGCCAGCAGCCCGCGGGGGGGGCGAAATGAGCAGTTCTTC. Amino acids: CASSPRGGRNEQFF.

V and J are TRBV6-2 or TRBV6-3 and TRBJ2-1, with TRBD2 as a possible D gene (5 bases). There are 12 residues in the CDR3. In germline, CDR1 is MNHEY, CDR2 SVGEGT. V was pared by 4 bases and J by 7 bases, with 8 bases between. CDR3: CASSSGLNEQFF. CDR3 coding DNA: TGTGCCAGCAGTTCGGGGTTAAATGAGCAGTTCTTC.

The chain is built from TRBV2 and TRBJ2-1; 7 nucleotides line up with TRBD2. Germline CDR1 SNHLY, CDR2 FYNNEI. Trimming cost V 7 bases and J 3 bases; bases outside gene matches: 9. This CDR3 comprises 15 residues. The CDR3 reads CASTSMGGGYNEQFF. CDR3 nucleotide sequence: TGTGCCAGCACCAGTATGGGGGGGGGCTACAATGAGCAGTTCTTC. Full variable domain (outside the CDR3, taken from reference TRBV2 and TRBJ2-1): EPEVTQTPSHQVTQMGQEVILRCVPISNHLYFYWYRQILGQKVEFLVSFYNNEISEKSEIFDDQFSVERPDGSNFTLKIRSTKLEDSAMYFCASTSMGGGYNEQFFGPGTRLTVL.

This chain connects TRBV18 to TRBJ1-2, with 7 bases aligning to TRBD1. Germline-derived CDR1 and CDR2 are KGHSH and LQKENI. This CDR3 has 13 residues. J lost 4 bases, V lost 4 bases, and 3 bases had no gene match. The CDR3 bases are TGTGCCAGCTCACTTCGACAGGGCTATGGCTACACCTTC. Translating it yields CASSLRQGYGYTF.

The V call is TRBV11-2, the J call TRBJ1-4; D uncertain. The CDR3 is 15 residues long. The V end was cut by 2 bases, the J end by 3 bases, with 10 bases between. Germline V lookup: CDR1 SGHAT, CDR2 FQNNGV. Here the CDR3 reads CASSLLSLSNEKLFF. CDR3 coding DNA: TGTGCCAGCAGCTTACTTAGCCTTTCTAATGAAAAACTGTTTTTT.

This sequence joins TRBV6-5 and TRBJ2-1; TRBD1 aligns across 10 bases. Trimming at V came to 6 bases and at J to 5 bases, leaving 7 bases not matched to a gene. Germline CDR1 MNHEY, CDR2 SVGAGI. This CDR3 has 15 amino acids. This CDR3 reads CASRGGQGPDNEQFF. In DNA form, the CDR3 reads TGTGCCAGCAGGGGGGGACAGGGGCCCGACAATGAGCAGTTCTTC.

This clone was detected once. This chain uses TRBV4-1 with TRBJ1-5; D ambiguous. Trimming took off 3 bases at V and 7 bases at J, with 10 bases between the two ends. Germline assignment: CDR1 MGHRA and CDR2 YSYEKL. This CDR3 region has 13 residues. The CDR3 region has the DNA TGCGCCAGCAGCCAGGCCTTAGCCCAGCCCCAGCATTTT. Amino acids: CASSQALAQPQHF.

This chain links TRBV27 with TRBJ1-1; no clear D. V was cut by 6 bases and J by 7 bases, with 15 bases left in between. The germline gives CDR1 MNHEY, CDR2 SMNVEV (reference sequence). The CDR3 extends over 13 amino acids. The DNA for the CDR3 is TGTGCCAGCAGGCCCGGGTTGGGCGTTGAAGCTTTCTTT. Translating gives CASRPGLGVEAFF.

As regards this clone: The same CDR3 also results from other DNA sequences found in this sample. V usage is TRBV27 and J usage is TRBJ1-2; unclear D gene. The germline V and J ends were trimmed by 4 bases and 4 bases, with 7 bases remaining between them. Germline loops: CDR1 MNHEY, CDR2 SMNVEV (reference sequence). This CDR3 has 12 residues. CDR3 in amino acids: CASSSTGYGYTF. The CDR3 nucleotides are TGTGCCAGCAGTTCCACCGGCTATGGCTACACCTTC.

The V call is TRBV18, the J call TRBJ1-1; 7 bases fit TRBD1. The CDR3 is 15 residues long. Trimming removed 6 bases from V and 2 bases from J; junction bases left unmatched: 9. CDR1 is KGHSH, CDR2 LQKENI, per germline. The CDR3 is CASSYSQGINTEAFF. CDR3 coding DNA: TGTGCCAGCTCGTACTCACAGGGGATTAACACTGAAGCTTTCTTT.

The chain combines TRBV9 with TRBJ1-2, with no clear D. Germline loops: CDR1 SGDLS, CDR2 YYNGEE. The CDR3 length is 15 residues. Between the trimmed V and J ends, which lost 3 bases and 0 bases, there was a span of 12 bases. CDR3 sequence reads: CASSDQAKANYGYTF. The CDR3 DNA sequence: TGTGCCAGCAGCGACCAGGCTAAAGCTAACTATGGCTACACCTTC. Combining the CDR3 with reference TRBV9 and TRBJ1-2 gives the whole variable domain DSGVTQTPKHLITATGQRVTLRCSPRSGDLSVYWYQQSLDQGLQFLIQYYNGEERAKGNILERFSAQQFPDLHSELNLSSLELGDSALYFCASSDQAKANYGYTFGSGTRLTVV.

Here the CDR3 DNA reads TGTGCCAGCAGCCGACGACAGACTGACAATCAGCCCCAGCATTTT. Translated, it gives CASSRRQTDNQPQHF. The chain joins TRBV5-6 to TRBJ1-5; tentative D call: TRBD1 (5 bases). The CDR3 is 15 residues long. Germline V gene lookup returns CDR1 SGHDT and CDR2 YYEEEE. Trimming stripped 4 bases from V and 3 bases from J, with 14 bases between.

The chain employs TRBV20-1 and TRBJ1-2; no firm D call. V gave up 6 bases and J gave up 2 bases, with 4 bases separating them. The V gene's germline CDR1 is DFQATT and CDR2 SNEGSKA (reference sequence). The CDR3 is made up of 10 amino acids. This CDR3 is CSALNYGYTF. CDR3 DNA sequence: TGCAGTGCGCTGAACTATGGCTACACCTTC.

The chain recombines TRBV5-8 with TRBJ2-7, with a weak D call TRBD1 (8 bases). From germline, CDR1 is SGHTS and CDR2 YDEGEE. The CDR3 consists of 15 residues. The ends were cut back, 3 bases at V and 4 bases at J, with 17 bases in the middle. CDR3 DNA: TGTGCCAGCAGCTCCGACGGACAGGGACTATACGAGCAGTACTTC. Residues: CASSSDGQGLYEQYF.

V gene TRBV6-5 combines with J gene TRBJ1-2, with D possibly matching TRBD1 (6 bases). Trimming shortened V by 6 bases and J by 3 bases, and 14 bases separated the two germline ends. The CDR3 runs 14 residues. From germline, CDR1 is MNHEY and CDR2 SVGAGI. Written as DNA, the CDR3 is TGTGCCAGCAGGATTAACAGGGAATACTATGGCTACACCTTC. Protein sequence: CASRINREYYGYTF.

Comments on this clone: Additional DNA sequences in this sample encode the identical CDR3. The V gene is TRBV12-3 or TRBV12-4, the J gene TRBJ1-2; D uncertain. V lost 5 bases and J lost 0, with 4 bases in between. This CDR3 is 12 amino acids long. CDR3: CASSGANYGYTF. The DNA of the CDR3 is TGTGCCAGCAGTGGAGCTAACTATGGCTACACCTTC.

The CDR3 coding sequence is TGTGCCAGCAGTTTGAGAGGGATTAGCAATCAGCCCCAGCATTTT. Translating gives CASSLRGISNQPQHF. The chain links TRBV27 to TRBJ1-5; D not resolved. Per germline, CDR1 MNHEY and CDR2 SMNVEV (reference sequence). This CDR3 has 15 residues. V lost 3 bases to trimming and J lost 0 bases, with 9 bases between them.

This clone occurred once. The chain links TRBV6-6 to TRBJ2-4; weak D call: TRBD1 (6 bases). The CDR3 totals 17 residues. Germline V gene data show CDR1 as MNHNY and CDR2 as SVGAGI (reference sequence). V was pared by 5 bases and J by 4 bases, with 21 bases between. CDR3 sequence (DNA): TGTGCCAGCAGTCCCCAACCAGGGGTAAAGGTTAAAAACATTCAGTACTTC. Its translation is CASSPQPGVKVKNIQYF.

This chain joins TRBV27 and TRBJ2-2, with 11 positions matching TRBD1. With 5 bases clipped from V and 4 bases from J, the junction kept 6 bases outside the gene matches. CDR1 is MNHEY and CDR2 is SMNVEV in the germline V gene (reference sequence). CDR3 length: 16 residues. The CDR3 reads CASSPRDRGGTGELFF. CDR3 sequence (DNA): TGTGCCAGCAGTCCCCGGGACAGGGGGGGCACCGGGGAGCTGTTTTTT.

This rearrangement joins TRBV12-3 or TRBV12-4 to TRBJ2-2; D is perhaps TRBD2 (5 bases). The CDR3 sequence is 13 residues long. V was pared by 7 bases and J by 7 bases, with 13 bases between. The CDR3 is CASTFGEIGELFF. The CDR3 DNA follows: TGTGCCAGCACCTTCGGGGAGATCGGGGAGCTGTTTTTT.

On this clone itself: The same CDR3 arises from other DNA sequences in this sample as well. CDR3 protein: CASSYGNQPQHF. The CDR3 region has the DNA TGTGCCAGCAGTTACGGCAATCAGCCCCAGCATTTT. V is TRBV6-6 and J is TRBJ1-5; no clear D. This CDR3 spans 12 amino acids. The V and J ends lost 2 bases and 2 bases respectively, with 1 base between them. Germline-derived CDR1 and CDR2 are MNHNY and SVGAGI (reference sequence).